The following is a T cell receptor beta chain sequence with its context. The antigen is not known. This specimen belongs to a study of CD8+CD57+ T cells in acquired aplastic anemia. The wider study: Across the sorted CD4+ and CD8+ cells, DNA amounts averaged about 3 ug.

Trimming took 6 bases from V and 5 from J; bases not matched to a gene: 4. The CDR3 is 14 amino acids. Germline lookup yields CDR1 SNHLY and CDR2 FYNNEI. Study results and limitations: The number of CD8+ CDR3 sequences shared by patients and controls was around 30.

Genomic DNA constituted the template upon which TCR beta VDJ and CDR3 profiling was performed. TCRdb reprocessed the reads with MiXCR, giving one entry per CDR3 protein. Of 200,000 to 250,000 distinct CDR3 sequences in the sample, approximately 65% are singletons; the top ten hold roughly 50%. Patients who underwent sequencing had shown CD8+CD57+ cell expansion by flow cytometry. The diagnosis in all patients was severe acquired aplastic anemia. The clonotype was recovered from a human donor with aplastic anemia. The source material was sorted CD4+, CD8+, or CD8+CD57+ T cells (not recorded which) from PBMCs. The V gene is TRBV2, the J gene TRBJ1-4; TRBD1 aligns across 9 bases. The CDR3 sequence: CASRGDRENEKLFF. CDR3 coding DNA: TGTGCCAGCAGGGGGGACAGGGAGAATGAAAAACTGTTTTTT.